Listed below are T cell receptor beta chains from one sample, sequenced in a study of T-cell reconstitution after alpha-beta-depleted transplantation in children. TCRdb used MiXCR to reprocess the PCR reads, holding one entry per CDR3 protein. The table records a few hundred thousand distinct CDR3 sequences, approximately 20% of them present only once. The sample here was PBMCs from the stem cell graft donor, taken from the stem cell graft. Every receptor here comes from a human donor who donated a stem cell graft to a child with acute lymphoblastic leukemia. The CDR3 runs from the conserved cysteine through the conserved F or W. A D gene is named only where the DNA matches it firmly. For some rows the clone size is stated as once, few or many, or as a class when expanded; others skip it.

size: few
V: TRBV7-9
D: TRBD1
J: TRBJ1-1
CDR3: CASSLGSQGDTEAFF
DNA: TGTGCCAGCAGCTTAGGGAGTCAGGGGGACACTGAAGCTTTCTTT

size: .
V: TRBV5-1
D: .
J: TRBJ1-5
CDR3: CASSLSGDSNQPQHF
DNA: TGCGCCAGCAGCTTGAGCGGGGATAGCAATCAGCCCCAGCATTTT

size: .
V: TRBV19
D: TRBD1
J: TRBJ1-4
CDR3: CASRNQGANEKLFF
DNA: TGTGCCAGTAGAAATCAGGGGGCTAATGAAAAACTGTTTTTT

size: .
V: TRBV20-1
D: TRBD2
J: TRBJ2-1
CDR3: CCAWGLAGGVNEQFF
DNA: TGCTGTGCTTGGGGACTAGCGGGAGGAGTTAATGAGCAGTTCTTC

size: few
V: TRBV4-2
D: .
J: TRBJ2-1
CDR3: CASSQDGRGHNEQFF
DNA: TGTGCCAGCAGCCAAGACGGGCGGGGCCACAATGAGCAGTTCTTC

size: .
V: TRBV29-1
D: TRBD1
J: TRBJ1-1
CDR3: CSGQGWETEAFF
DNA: TGCAGCGGACAGGGCTGGGAGACTGAAGCTTTCTTT

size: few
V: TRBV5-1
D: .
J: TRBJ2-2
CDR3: CASSPQGGELFF
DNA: TGCGCCAGCAGCCCCCAGGGCGGGGAGCTGTTTTTT

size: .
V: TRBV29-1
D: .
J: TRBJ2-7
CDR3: CSVEDGQYPYEQYF
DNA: TGCAGCGTTGAAGACGGACAGTATCCATACGAGCAGTACTTC

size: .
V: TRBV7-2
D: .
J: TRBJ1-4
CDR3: CASSQGAGATNEKLFF
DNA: TGTGCCAGCAGCCAAGGGGCAGGGGCAACTAATGAAAAACTGTTTTTT

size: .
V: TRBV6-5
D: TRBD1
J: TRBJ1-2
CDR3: CASSSTGTGKIIYGYTF
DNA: TGTGCCAGCAGTTCAACCGGGACAGGGAAGATAATCTATGGCTACACCTTC

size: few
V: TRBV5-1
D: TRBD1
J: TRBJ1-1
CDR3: CASSLVVTGGENTEAFF
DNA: TGCGCCAGCAGCTTGGTAGTAACAGGGGGCGAGAACACTGAAGCTTTCTTT

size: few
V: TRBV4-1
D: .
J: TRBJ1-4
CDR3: CASSQWKGTNEKLFF
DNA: TGCGCCAGCAGCCAATGGAAGGGAACTAATGAAAAACTGTTTTTT

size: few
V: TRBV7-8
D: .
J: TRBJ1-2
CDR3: CASRAVPGDYGYTF
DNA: TGTGCCAGCAGGGCCGTGCCCGGCGACTATGGCTACACCTTC

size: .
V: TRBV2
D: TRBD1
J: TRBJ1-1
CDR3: CASSEEQGAAVEAFF
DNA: TGTGCCAGCAGTGAAGAACAGGGGGCTGCTGTTGAAGCTTTCTTT

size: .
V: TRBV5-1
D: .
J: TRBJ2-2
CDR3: CASSFNREELFF
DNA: TGCGCCAGCAGCTTTAACCGGGAGGAGCTGTTTTTT

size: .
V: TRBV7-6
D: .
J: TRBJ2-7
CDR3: CASSLGPTPTEQYF
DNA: TGTGCCAGCAGCTTGGGGCCCACGCCTACGGAGCAGTACTTC

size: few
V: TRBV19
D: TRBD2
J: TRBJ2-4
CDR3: CASGDSGLAKNIQYF
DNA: TGTGCCAGTGGGGATAGCGGGCTAGCCAAAAACATTCAGTACTTC

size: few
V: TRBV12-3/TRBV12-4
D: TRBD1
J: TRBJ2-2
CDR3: CASRRQGPGELFF
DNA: TGTGCCAGCAGGCGACAGGGGCCCGGGGAGCTGTTTTTT

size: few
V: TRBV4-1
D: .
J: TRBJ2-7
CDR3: CASSQVSGASYEQYF
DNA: TGCGCCAGCAGCCAAGTTTCAGGGGCTTCCTACGAGCAGTACTTC

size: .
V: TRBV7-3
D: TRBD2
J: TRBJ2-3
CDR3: CASSVAGGPSTDTQYF
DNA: TGTGCCAGCAGCGTAGCGGGAGGGCCTAGCACAGATACGCAGTATTTT

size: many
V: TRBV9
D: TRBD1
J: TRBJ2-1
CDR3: CASSVRGQGADNEQFF
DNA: TGTGCCAGCAGCGTAAGGGGACAGGGGGCGGACAATGAGCAGTTCTTC

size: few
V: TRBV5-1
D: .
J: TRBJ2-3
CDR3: CASSLLASTDTQYF
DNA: TGCGCCAGCAGCTTATTGGCTAGCACAGATACGCAGTATTTT

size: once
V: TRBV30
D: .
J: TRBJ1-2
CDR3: CLPVGGTDGYTF
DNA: TGCCTACCCGTCGGGGGGACTGATGGCTACACCTTC

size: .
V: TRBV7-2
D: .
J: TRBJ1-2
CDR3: CASSPVGSRTVYGYTF
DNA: TGTGCCAGCAGCCCCGTCGGCTCCCGGACGGTCTATGGCTACACCTTC

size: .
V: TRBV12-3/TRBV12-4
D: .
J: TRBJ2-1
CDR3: CASSLATNNEQFF
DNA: TGTGCCAGCAGTTTGGCCACAAACAATGAGCAGTTCTTC

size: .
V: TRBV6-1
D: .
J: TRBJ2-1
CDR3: CASRSGTYMFNEQFF
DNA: TGTGCCAGCAGATCCGGGACGTATATGTTCAATGAGCAGTTCTTC

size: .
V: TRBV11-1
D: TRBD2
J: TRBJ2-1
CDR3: CASSSPVIAGVALYNEQFF
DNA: TGTGCCAGCAGCTCCCCGGTGATAGCGGGAGTAGCGTTGTACAATGAGCAGTTCTTC

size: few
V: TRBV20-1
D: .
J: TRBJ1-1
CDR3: CSARTYGNTEAFF
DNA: TGCAGTGCTCGGACGTATGGGAACACTGAAGCTTTCTTT

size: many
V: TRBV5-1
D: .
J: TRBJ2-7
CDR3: CASSLAAEQYF
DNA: TGTGCCAGCAGCTTGGCCGCTGAGCAGTACTTC

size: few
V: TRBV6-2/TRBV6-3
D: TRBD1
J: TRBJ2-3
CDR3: CASSPEGTATDTQYF
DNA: TGTGCCAGCAGCCCCGAGGGGACAGCTACAGATACGCAGTATTTT

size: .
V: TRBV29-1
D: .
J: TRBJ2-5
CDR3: CSVELALSLETQYF
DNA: TGCAGCGTTGAATTAGCCCTCAGTTTGGAGACCCAGTACTTC

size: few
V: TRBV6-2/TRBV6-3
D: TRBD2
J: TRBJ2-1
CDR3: CASSSPSFSGRALHNEQFF
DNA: TGTGCCAGCAGTTCCCCATCCTTTAGCGGGAGGGCCCTCCACAATGAGCAGTTCTTC

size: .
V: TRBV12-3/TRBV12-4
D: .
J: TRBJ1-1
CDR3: CANSSFRRDTEAFF
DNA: TGTGCCAACAGTTCGTTCAGGAGGGACACTGAAGCTTTCTTT

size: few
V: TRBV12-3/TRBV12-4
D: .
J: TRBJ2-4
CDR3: CASSFGLNIQYF
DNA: TGTGCCAGCAGTTTCGGCCTAAACATTCAGTACTTC

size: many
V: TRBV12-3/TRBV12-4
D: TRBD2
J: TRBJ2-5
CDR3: CASSLAGVKETQYF
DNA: TGTGCCAGCAGCCTAGCGGGAGTAAAAGAGACCCAGTACTTC

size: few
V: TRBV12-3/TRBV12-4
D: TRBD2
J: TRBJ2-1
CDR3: CASSRRESAIYNEQFF
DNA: TGTGCCAGCAGCCGGCGGGAGAGCGCTATATACAATGAGCAGTTCTTC

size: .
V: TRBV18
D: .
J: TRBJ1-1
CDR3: CASSGSNQLAFF
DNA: TGTGCCAGCTCAGGTTCGAACCAGTTGGCTTTCTTT

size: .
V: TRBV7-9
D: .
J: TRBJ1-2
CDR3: CASSLGHVGSYGYTF
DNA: TGTGCCAGCAGCTTAGGTCACGTGGGGTCCTATGGCTACACCTTC

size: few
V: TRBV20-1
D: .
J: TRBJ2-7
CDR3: CSARDLGGSLYEQYF
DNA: TGCAGTGCTAGAGATCTCGGGGGATCCCTCTACGAGCAGTACTTC

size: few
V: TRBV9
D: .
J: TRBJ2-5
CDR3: CASSGTVRQETQYF
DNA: TGTGCCAGCAGCGGGACAGTACGGCAAGAGACCCAGTACTTC